These 15 T cell receptor beta chains came from one sample sequenced in a study of radiotherapy plus CTLA-4 blockade in lung cancer. Using immunoSEQ multiplex PCR, the repertoire was profiled, and TCRdb retains in-frame clones only, with some absent. The table shows roughly 25,000 clones, with around 70% occurring only once. The specimen was peripheral blood, collected from a patient treated with radiotherapy plus ipilimumab. The receptors stem from a human donor with non-small cell lung cancer who had stable disease on radiotherapy plus ipilimumab.

The chain recombines TRBV5-5 with TRBJ2-5; the match to TRBD1 covers 8 bases. CDR1 and CDR2 from the germline V gene are SGHKS and YYEKEE (reference sequence). Trimming at V came to 4 bases and at J to 10 bases, leaving 12 bases not matched to a gene. This CDR3 comprises 14 residues. CDR3 sequence reads: CASSRTGSGRRQYF. CDR3 in DNA: TGTGCCAGCAGCAGGACAGGGTCGGGGAGACGCCAGTACTTC.

V is TRBV6-6 and J is TRBJ2-1; either TRBD1 or TRBD2 may fit D (7 bases each). This CDR3 is 16 amino acids long. CDR1 and CDR2 (germline): MNHNY, SVGAGI (reference sequence). The germline V and J ends were trimmed by 5 bases and 5 bases, with 19 bases remaining between them. The CDR3 is CASSRKVTGRDNEQFF. CDR3 bases: TGTGCCAGCAGTCGAAAGGTGACAGGGAGGGACAATGAGCAGTTCTTC.

This clone was found once. The chain couples TRBV19 to TRBJ1-5, with 10 bases aligning to TRBD1. The CDR3 runs to 15 residues. The germline gives CDR1 LNHDA, CDR2 SQIVND (reference sequence). The V and J ends lost 9 bases and 6 bases, in that order; junction bases with no gene match: 11. For the CDR3, the DNA is TGTGCCAGCAGGCGTTACCGGGACAGGGGTCAGCCCCAGCATTTT. Its translation: CASRRYRDRGQPQHF.

Only a few counts were recorded for this clone. The genes are TRBV6-1 and TRBJ2-5; D possibly corresponds to TRBD1 (6 bases). The germline CDR1 and CDR2 sequences are MNHNS and SASEGT. The V end was cut by 6 bases, the J end by 1 base, with 9 bases between. This CDR3 contains 13 residues. The DNA for the CDR3 is TGTGCCAGCAGGGGGGCGAGCCAAGAGACCCAGTACTTC. Its protein product is CASRGASQETQYF.

This chain links TRBV19 with TRBJ2-2, with TRBD1 identical over 7 bases. This CDR3 comprises 16 residues. The V and J ends lost 10 bases and 3 bases, in that order; junction bases with no gene match: 14. Germline V gives CDR1 LNHDA, CDR2 SQIVND (reference sequence). CDR3 bases: TGTGCCACAACCGCCCCCGGGACAGAGCACACCGGGGAGCTGTTTTTT. As protein: CATTAPGTEHTGELFF.

The chain couples TRBV28 to TRBJ2-1; D is unclear. The V end lost 2 bases, the J end lost 3 bases, and 11 bases lay between the germline ends. Germline V CDR1 and CDR2: MDHEN, SYDVKM. CDR3 length equals 15 residues. CDR3 in amino acids: CASSLRPGYYNEQFF. The CDR3 DNA is TGTGCCAGCAGTTTACGGCCCGGATACTACAATGAGCAGTTCTTC.

This clone occurred a few times. The rearrangement links TRBV19 to TRBJ2-1, with a weak D call TRBD1 (6 bases). Trimming took off 3 bases at V and 1 base at J, with 7 bases between the two ends. CDR1 is LNHDA and CDR2 is SQIVND in the germline V gene (reference sequence). The CDR3 loop spans 14 amino acids. The CDR3 reads CASSMGASYNEQFF. DNA of the CDR3: TGTGCCAGTAGTATGGGGGCGTCCTACAATGAGCAGTTCTTC. Variable domain in full (rest from reference TRBV19 and TRBJ2-1): DGGITQSPKYLFRKEGQNVTLSCEQNLNHDAMYWYRQDPGQGLRLIYYSQIVNDFQKGDIAEGYSVSREKKESFPLTVTSAQKNPTAFYLCASSMGASYNEQFFGPGTRLTVL.

The rearrangement uses TRBV19 and TRBJ1-5; 8 bases agree with TRBD1. This CDR3 has 15 residues. CDR1 is LNHDA and CDR2 is SQIVND in the germline V gene (reference sequence). V gave up 3 bases and J gave up 7 bases; unmatched junction bases: 8. CDR3: CASSMDRETGQPQHF. CDR3 DNA sequence: TGTGCCAGTAGTATGGACAGGGAAACGGGACAGCCCCAGCATTTT.

The chain couples TRBV18 to TRBJ2-5, with unresolved D. The CDR3 loop spans 14 amino acids. Trimming left V 2 bases short and J 0 bases short, with 7 bases between. Germline CDR1 KGHSH, CDR2 LQKENI. The DNA for the CDR3 is TGTGCCAGCTCACCATACAAGAACCAAGAGACCCAGTACTTC. This translates into CASSPYKNQETQYF. Drawing the rest from reference TRBV18 and TRBJ2-5, the complete variable domain is NAGVMQNPRHLVRRRGQEARLRCSPMKGHSHVYWYRQLPEEGLKFMVYLQKENIIDESGMPKERFSAEFPKEGPSILRIQQVVRGDSAAYFCASSPYKNQETQYFGPGTRLLVL.

This clone was detected only a few times. The chain employs TRBV23-1 and TRBJ1-5; 8 nucleotides line up with TRBD1. Being an ORF, TRBV23-1 has a function that is uncertain. The CDR3 is made up of 18 amino acids. V was clipped by 10 bases and J by 0 bases; unmatched bases: 17. The CDR3 loop reads CATKSTTGDQHSNQPQHF. The DNA of the CDR3 is TGCGCCACCAAGTCAACGACAGGGGACCAGCATAGCAATCAGCCCCAGCATTTT.

CDR3 DNA sequence: TGTGCCAGCAGCTCGAGGACTAGCGTCACCTACGAGCAGTACTTC. Protein product: CASSSRTSVTYEQYF. This rearrangement joins TRBV7-9 to TRBJ2-7, with 9 bases matching TRBD2. Germline V gene data show CDR1 as SEHNR and CDR2 as FQNEAQ (reference sequence). The CDR3 has 15 residues. Losses at the gene ends were 4 bases for V and 2 bases for J; bases not matched to a gene: 6. Complete variable domain (other parts from reference TRBV7-9 and TRBJ2-7): DTGVSQNPRHKITKRGQNVTFRCDPISEHNRLYWYRQTLGQGPEFLTYFQNEAQLEKSRLLSDRFSAERPKGSFSTLEIQRTEQGDSAMYLCASSSRTSVTYEQYFGPGTRLTVT.

V usage is TRBV19 and J usage is TRBJ2-3; TRBD1 agrees at 8 bases. The CDR3 length is 13 residues. V lost 1 base and J lost 9; bases outside the gene matches: 3. Germline CDR1 LNHDA, CDR2 SQIVND (reference sequence). The CDR3 DNA reads as TGTGCCAGTAGTATAGGGACAGGGACCACGCAGTATTTT. Translation gives CASSIGTGTTQYF. The entire variable domain, with the rest obtained from reference TRBV19 and TRBJ2-3, is as follows: DGGITQSPKYLFRKEGQNVTLSCEQNLNHDAMYWYRQDPGQGLRLIYYSQIVNDFQKGDIAEGYSVSREKKESFPLTVTSAQKNPTAFYLCASSIGTGTTQYFGPGTRLTVL.

The chain employs TRBV4-2 and TRBJ2-2, with D unresolved. The CDR3 is 14 amino acids. V lost 4 bases, J lost 7 bases, and 13 bases lay in between. Germline values: CDR1 LGHNA, CDR2 YNFKEQ. CDR3 sequence reads: CASSLSRASGELFF. The CDR3 nucleotides read TGTGCCAGCAGCCTCTCCCGGGCAAGCGGGGAGCTGTTTTTT.

This clone was seen a handful of times. This sequence joins TRBV5-4 and TRBJ1-1; no clear D gene. V lost 5 bases to trimming and J lost 4 bases, with 12 bases between them. This CDR3 has 13 amino acids. CDR1 and CDR2 (germline): SGHNT, YYREEE (reference sequence). In nucleotides, the CDR3 is TGTGCCAGCAGTCCTCATTCTGGCACTGAAGCTTTCTTT. This encodes CASSPHSGTEAFF.

V gene TRBV6-5 combines with J gene TRBJ2-7; D ambiguous. Germline loops: CDR1 MNHEY, CDR2 SVGAGI. The CDR3 has 13 residues. Trimming stripped 6 bases from V and 3 bases from J, with 12 bases between. The CDR3 region is CASRSDGFYEQYF. CDR3 coding DNA: TGTGCCAGCAGGTCGGACGGGTTCTACGAGCAGTACTTC.